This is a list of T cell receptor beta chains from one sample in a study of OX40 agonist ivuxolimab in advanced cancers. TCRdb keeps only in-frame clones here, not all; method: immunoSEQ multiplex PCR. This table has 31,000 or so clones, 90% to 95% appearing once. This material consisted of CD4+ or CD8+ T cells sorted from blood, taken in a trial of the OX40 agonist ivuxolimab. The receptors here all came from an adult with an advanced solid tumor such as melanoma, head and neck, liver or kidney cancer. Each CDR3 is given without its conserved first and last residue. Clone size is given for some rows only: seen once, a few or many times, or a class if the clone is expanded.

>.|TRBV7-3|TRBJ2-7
ASSPDSSYEQY
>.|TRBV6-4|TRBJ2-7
ARTRGYCFYEQY
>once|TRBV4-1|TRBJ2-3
ASSQDPGGLGTDTQY
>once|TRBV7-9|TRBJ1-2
ASTSRSGQTGGYT
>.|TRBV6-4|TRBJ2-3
ASSPELGGADTQY
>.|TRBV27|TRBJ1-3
ASSFEGGDTIY
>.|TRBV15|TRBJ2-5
ATGSGGQETQY
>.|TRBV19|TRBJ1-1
ASSMTPDRTYTEAF
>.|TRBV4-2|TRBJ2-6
ASSQGDSSGANVLT
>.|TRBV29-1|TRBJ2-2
SVEDPRVQPYNTGELF
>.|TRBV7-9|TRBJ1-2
ASSEDRGRNYGYT
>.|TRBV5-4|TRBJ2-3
ASSIGTASGATDTQY
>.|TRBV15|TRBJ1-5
ATSRGGSGDQPQH
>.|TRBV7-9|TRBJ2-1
ASSLFSWSDRGGVNEQF
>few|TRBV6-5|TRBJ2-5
ASSYGTGGWATQY
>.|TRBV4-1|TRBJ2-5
ASSQELAGGQETQY
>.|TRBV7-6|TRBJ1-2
ASSLVSGLGYT
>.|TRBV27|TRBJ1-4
ASSLSIGAGSEKLF
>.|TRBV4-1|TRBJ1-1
ASSQVGRGLNTEAF
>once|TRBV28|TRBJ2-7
ASSPGQGGYEQY
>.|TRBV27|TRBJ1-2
ASSLIPPGNYGYT
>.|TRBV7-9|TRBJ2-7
ASSLAGTPYEQY
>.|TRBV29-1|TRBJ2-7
SVERRGNSYEQY
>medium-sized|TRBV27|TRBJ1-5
ASSFLGNQPQH
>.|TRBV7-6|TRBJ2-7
ASSPGAAGGPTPHEQY
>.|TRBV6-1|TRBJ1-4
ASSLGEKLF
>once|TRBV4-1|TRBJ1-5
ASSQVPGESQPQH
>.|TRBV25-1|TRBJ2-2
ASSEGLATGELF
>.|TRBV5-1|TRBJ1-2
ASSSQGLGPANYGYT
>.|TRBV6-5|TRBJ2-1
ASQISSYNEQF
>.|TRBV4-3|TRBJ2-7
ASSQEQGQAHSYEQY
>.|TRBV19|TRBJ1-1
ASSIGQGMNTEAF